This is a list of T cell receptor beta chains from one sample in a study of OX40 agonist ivuxolimab in advanced cancers. Method: immunoSEQ multiplex PCR; TCRdb's copy keeps in-frame clones and lacks some. The sample lists 60,000 to 85,000 clones; 83% were seen once. The source material was CD4+ or CD8+ T cells sorted from blood, sampled in a trial of the OX40 agonist ivuxolimab. The receptor set was obtained from an adult with an advanced solid tumor such as melanoma, head and neck, liver or kidney cancer. Each CDR3 is given with its conserved first and last residue. The D gene is left open where the match is weak. Expanded clones get a size class; other rows say once, few or many, or leave the size out.

D gene	V gene	clone size	J gene	CDR3 DNA	CDR3 protein
NA	TRBV30	NA	TRBJ1-1	TGTGCCTGGAGACAGAGGACTGAAGCTTTCTTT	CAWRQRTEAFF
NA	TRBV5-1	NA	TRBJ2-5	TGCGCCAGCAGCCTAGGTGAAGAGACCCAGTACTTC	CASSLGEETQYF
NA	TRBV27	NA	TRBJ2-7	TGTGCCAGCAGAAGGGCCGGTTACGAGCAGTACTTC	CASRRAGYEQYF
TRBD2	TRBV18	NA	TRBJ2-1	TGTGCCAGCTCACCGTCTAGCGGGGGGGCAGGTGAGCAGTTCTTC	CASSPSSGGAGEQFF
NA	TRBV7-7	NA	TRBJ1-2	TGTGCCAGCAGCTTTGGGGCTTTGCGCTACACCTTC	CASSFGALRYTF
TRBD2	TRBV28	NA	TRBJ2-7	TGTGCCAGCAGTCCCCATGCGGGGGGGCTCTACGAGCAGTACTTC	CASSPHAGGLYEQYF
NA	TRBV6-1	few	TRBJ1-2	TGTGCCAGCAGCGGCCAAATATGGGCGGACTATGGCTACACCTTC	CASSGQIWADYGYTF
NA	TRBV28	NA	TRBJ1-4	TGTGCCAGCAGTTTATTGACGGGGCCCGGAGAAAAACTGTTTTTT	CASSLLTGPGEKLFF
NA	TRBV5-5	NA	TRBJ1-4	TGTGCCAGCAGCTTACAGGGAGCCTATAAACTGTTTTTT	CASSLQGAYKLFF
NA	TRBV7-9	NA	TRBJ2-3	TGTGCCAGCAGCTCTGACTCTATTGACACTCTGGGGGGTACGCAGTATTTT	CASSSDSIDTLGGTQYF
TRBD1	TRBV2	NA	TRBJ2-1	TGTGCCAGCAATCGGAACAGGGGGATGGATGAGCAGTTCTTC	CASNRNRGMDEQFF
NA	TRBV2	NA	TRBJ2-1	TGTGCCAGCAGTGAAAACCCAAGAGGTTACAATGAGCAGTTCTTC	CASSENPRGYNEQFF
NA	TRBV5-1	NA	TRBJ1-1	TGCGCCAGCAGCTTGGATTGGGGACACTCCGACCCAAATGAAGCTTTCTTT	CASSLDWGHSDPNEAFF
NA	TRBV5-4	NA	TRBJ2-3	TGTGCCAGCAGCCTCGGACTTAACACAGATACGCAGTATTTT	CASSLGLNTDTQYF
NA	TRBV11-2	NA	TRBJ1-3	TGTGCCAGTCGGAAGGTTACCGGAAACACCATATATTTT	CASRKVTGNTIYF
NA	TRBV18	NA	TRBJ2-5	TGTGCCAGCTCACCACAGGGGTCAGGGGAGACCCAGTACTTC	CASSPQGSGETQYF
TRBD1	TRBV5-1	NA	TRBJ1-4	TGCGCCAGCAGCCCACGACAGGGGGCTAATGAAAAACTGTTTTTT	CASSPRQGANEKLFF
NA	TRBV30	NA	TRBJ1-6	TGTGCCTGGAGTGAGGGTCTCTCAAGGGCCCTCCACTTT	CAWSEGLSRALHF
NA	TRBV5-5	NA	TRBJ2-3	TGTGCCAGCAGCTTGTCTGGACAGCTCCTGCTAGACACAGATACGCAGTATTTT	CASSLSGQLLLDTDTQYF
NA	TRBV5-6	once	TRBJ2-7	TGTGCCAGCAGCAGCTCCCGGGTATCCTACGAGCAGTACTTC	CASSSSRVSYEQYF
NA	TRBV9	NA	TRBJ1-1	TGTGCCAGCAGCGTAGTGGGGGGCATGAACACTGAAGCTTTCTTT	CASSVVGGMNTEAFF
NA	TRBV19	NA	TRBJ1-5	TGTGCCAGTAGTAAAGGCAGGTCAACTAGCAATCAGCCCCAGCATTTT	CASSKGRSTSNQPQHF
NA	TRBV27	NA	TRBJ2-7	TGTGCCAGCAGTTCCCCCGGGACAAGACACTACGAGCAGTACTTC	CASSSPGTRHYEQYF
TRBD1	TRBV6-1	NA	TRBJ2-7	TGTGCCAGCAGTTCAACCGGGACAGGTCAATACGAGCAGTACTTC	CASSSTGTGQYEQYF